The present entry profiles one T cell receptor (beta chain) with its context. The antigen is undetermined. This entry belongs to a study of pediatric ulcerative colitis. Sequencing was at survey level. Sequencing used immunoSEQ multiplex PCR; TCRdb keeps in-frame clones, though not all of them. The table lists 45,000 to 75,000 clones, more than 75% of them singletons. Findings and caveats of the study: Rectal repertoires separated controls, mild-moderate and acute severe colitis. Two rectal CDR3 clonotypes occurred in all ulcerative colitis patients.

Control subjects, colonoscoped for suspected IBD, had macroscopically and histologically normal endoscopy. The sequence was collected from a boy between 10 and 17 years old who was a control in a study of pediatric ulcerative colitis. The specimen sequenced was blood.

CDR3: CATSPAAGDDEQYF. CDR3 bases: TGTGCCACTTCCCCCGCCGCAGGGGACGACGAGCAGTACTTC. The gene calls are TRBV7-6 and TRBJ2-7, with D tentatively TRBD1 (6 bases). With 10 bases removed from V and 5 bases from J, the gap between germline ends came to 21 bases. The CDR3 totals 14 residues. Per the germline V gene, CDR1 is SGHVS and CDR2 is FNYEAQ.